These 32 T cell receptor beta chains were all obtained from the same sample, sequenced in a study of T-cell memory formation after mild COVID-19. MiXCR, applied by TCRdb to the 5' RACE reads, yields one record per CDR3 protein. The top ten clones hold around 40% of a sample with approximately 100,000 distinct CDR3 sequences, roughly 10% of them seen once. The sequenced sample was PBMCs or a T cell subset sorted from them (not recorded which). Receptors originate from a man aged 18-30 years who had mild COVID-19 (a few samples of this study predate the infection). Cell type and time point are not known.

V is TRBV6-5 and J is TRBJ1-1; tentative D call: TRBD1 (5 bases). Germline CDR1 is MNHEY and CDR2 is SVGAGI. V was pared by 0 bases and J by 0 bases, with 17 bases between. The CDR3 has 18 residues. This CDR3 is CASSYSKQAVTMNTEAFF. As DNA, the CDR3 is TGTGCCAGCAGTTACTCGAAACAGGCCGTGACCATGAACACTGAAGCTTTCTTT.

This clonotype was detected only a few times. The V gene is TRBV6-6, the J gene TRBJ1-2; a weak D match, TRBD1 (6 bases). The germline V gene encodes CDR1 MNHNY and CDR2 SVGAGI (reference sequence). Trimming took off 0 bases at V and 6 bases at J, with 8 bases between the two ends. The CDR3 extends over 13 amino acids. DNA of the CDR3: TGTGCCAGCAGTTACTCTCACAGGGATGGCTACACCTTC. It is translated as CASSYSHRDGYTF.

This rearrangement joins TRBV7-9 to TRBJ2-1; TRBD1 might be the D (5 bases). Germline V gene data show CDR1 as SEHNR and CDR2 as FQNEAQ (reference sequence). Trimming removed 2 bases from V and 5 bases from J, with 10 bases in between. CDR3 length: 14 residues. CDR3 DNA sequence: TGTGCCAGCAGCTTAAGGACGGACAACAATGAGCAGTTCTTC. This sequence encodes CASSLRTDNNEQFF. The full variable domain, in which reference TRBV7-9 and TRBJ2-1 provide the parts outside the CDR3, is DTGVSQNPRHKITKRGQNVTFRCDPISEHNRLYWYRQTLGQGPEFLTYFQNEAQLEKSRLLSDRFSAERPKGSFSTLEIQRTEQGDSAMYLCASSLRTDNNEQFFGPGTRLTVL.

This clonotype has a handful of counts. The chain employs TRBV7-8 and TRBJ2-7, with 9 positions matching TRBD2. Trimming removed 5 bases from V and 0 bases from J; junction bases left unmatched: 8. The germline V gene has CDR1 SGHVS and CDR2 FQNEAQ. CDR3 size: 16 residues. The DNA for the CDR3 is TGTGCCAGCAGCCCCGGGACTAGCCTGAGCTCCTACGAGCAGTACGTC. Encoded protein: CASSPGTSLSSYEQYV.

The CDR3 protein is CASRKTGTEYEQYV. CDR3 sequence (DNA): TGCGCCAGCAGGAAGACCGGGACAGAATACGAGCAGTACGTC. The V call is TRBV5-1, the J call TRBJ2-7, with TRBD1 identical over 7 bases. Unmatched junction bases numbered 9, after V lost 5 bases and J lost 4 bases. The CDR3 is 14 residues long. CDR1 SGHRS and CDR2 YFSETQ come from the germline V gene.

On this clonotype itself: The germline gene is not matched at one end of the junction; a read error may be the cause. The chain recombines TRBV7-9 with TRBJ1-2; D is undetermined. CDR3 length: 13 amino acids. CDR1 and CDR2 from the germline V gene are SEHNR and FQNEAQ (reference sequence). The CDR3 DNA reads as TGTGCCAGCAGCGGCGCAAAAATCTATGTCTACACCTTC. This gives the protein CASSGAKIYVYTF.

This clonotype came up a few times. This chain links TRBV29-1 with TRBJ1-1; 7 bases map to TRBD1. V was pared by 5 bases and J by 0 bases, with 6 bases of the junction left unmatched. Germline lookup yields CDR1 SQVTM and CDR2 ANQGSEA. This CDR3 spans 14 amino acids. The CDR3 DNA is TGCAGCGTTAGCTCGGGACAGTTGAACACTGAAGCTTTCTTT. The encoded protein is CSVSSGQLNTEAFF.

This clonotype was found a few times. The chain links TRBV5-1 to TRBJ2-7; D is perhaps TRBD1 (5 bases). The V end was cut by 3 bases, the J end by 1 base, with 14 bases between. The germline gives CDR1 SGHRS, CDR2 YFSETQ. The CDR3 has 15 amino acids. The CDR3 sequence is CASSSRQYPSYEQYF. The CDR3 DNA reads as TGCGCCAGCAGCTCTCGACAGTACCCTTCCTACGAGCAGTACTTC.

The chain combines TRBV25-1 with TRBJ2-7; D is unclear. The germline V gene encodes CDR1 MGHDK and CDR2 SYGVNS. The CDR3 runs 11 residues. V was cut by 1 base and J by 6 bases, with 4 bases left in between. The CDR3 reads CASSELREQYF. CDR3 nucleotide sequence: TGTGCCAGCAGTGAATTGCGCGAGCAGTACTTC.

The rearrangement joins TRBV20-1 to TRBJ1-1, with a tentative D call TRBD1 (5 bases). This CDR3 comprises 15 residues. The germline CDR1 and CDR2 sequences are DFQATT and SNEGSKA (reference sequence). Trimming left V 6 bases short and J 3 bases short, with 20 bases between. CDR3 in DNA: TGCAGTGCCCCGGAGCAGTGGGGGGATGACACTGAAGCTTTCTTT. Protein product: CSAPEQWGDDTEAFF.

The CDR3 DNA follows: TGTGCCAGCAGTTTTGACAGGCCGAACACTGAAGCTTTCTTT. It yields the protein CASSFDRPNTEAFF. The V and J genes are TRBV7-9 and TRBJ1-1, with a weak D call TRBD1 (6 bases). The V end was cut by 6 bases, the J end by 1 base, with 12 bases between. Germline V gives CDR1 SEHNR, CDR2 FQNEAQ (reference sequence). This CDR3 has 14 residues.

Only a few counts were recorded for this clonotype. The rearrangement joins TRBV27 to TRBJ1-5; no firm D call. The V gene lost 4 bases and the J gene lost 3 bases, with 10 bases spanning the gap. The length of the CDR3 is 14 residues. The germline V gene encodes CDR1 MNHEY and CDR2 SMNVEV (reference sequence). CDR3 nucleotides: TGTGCCAGCAGTTATCGGGGTGTCAATCAGCCCCAGCATTTT. It yields the protein CASSYRGVNQPQHF.

In this sample, this clonotype turned up a few times. The chain has TRBV4-1 and TRBJ2-1; D uncertain. Trimming removed 4 bases from V and 8 bases from J, with 6 bases in between. Germline CDR1 and CDR2: MGHRA and YSYEKL. The CDR3 spans 11 residues. In nucleotides, the CDR3 is TGCGCCAGCAGCCTCCGCCATGAGCAGTTCTTC. Its protein product is CASSLRHEQFF.

Only a few counts were recorded for this clonotype. J is TRBJ2-1 and V is TRBV7-3, with TRBD2 matching over 7 bases. V dropped 0 bases and J dropped 4; count of bases not matched to a gene: 3. From germline, CDR1 is SGHTA and CDR2 FQGTGA. CDR3 size: 15 residues. CDR3 region: CASSLTGGLYNEQFF. CDR3 DNA: TGTGCCAGCAGCTTAACCGGGGGACTATACAATGAGCAGTTCTTC.

This clonotype was counted many times. This CDR3 reads CASTSLPYNEQFF. The DNA of the CDR3 is TGTGCCAGCACCTCGTTGCCTTACAATGAGCAGTTCTTC. This chain connects TRBV7-9 to TRBJ2-1; D call uncertain. The germline gives CDR1 SEHNR, CDR2 FQNEAQ (reference sequence). Trimming took 7 bases from V and 4 from J, leaving 11 bases between them. The CDR3 has 13 residues.

This clonotype turned up a few times. The chain couples TRBV15 to TRBJ2-2; possible D gene TRBD1, 5 bases. Trimming removed 9 bases from V and 5 bases from J, with 13 bases in between. The CDR3 consists of 13 residues. Germline V gives CDR1 LNHNV, CDR2 YYDKDF (reference sequence). The chain's CDR3 is CATKGRVTGELFF. Here the CDR3 DNA reads TGTGCCACGAAGGGCAGGGTGACCGGGGAGCTGTTTTTT. Based on the CDR3 plus reference TRBV15 and TRBJ2-2, the full variable domain is DAMVIQNPRYQVTQFGKPVTLSCSQTLNHNVMYWYQQKSSQAPKLLFHYYDKDFNNEADTPDNFQSRRPNTSFCFLDIRSPGLGDTAMYLCATKGRVTGELFFGEGSRLTVL.

The chain links TRBV2 to TRBJ1-5; D perhaps matches TRBD1 (5 bases). Germline V lookup: CDR1 SNHLY, CDR2 FYNNEI. Trimming took 5 bases from V and 2 from J, leaving 10 bases between them. The CDR3 consists of 14 residues. The DNA for the CDR3 is TGTGCCAGCAGTCCGACAGCCGGCAATCAGCCCCAGCATTTT. It yields the protein CASSPTAGNQPQHF.

J is TRBJ2-7 and V is TRBV7-3; the D is unclear. This CDR3 contains 13 residues. The V end lost 1 base, the J end lost 4 bases, and 8 bases lay between the germline ends. Germline V gene data show CDR1 as SGHTA and CDR2 as FQGTGA. The CDR3 protein is CASSLKTDYEQYF. In nucleotides, the CDR3 is TGTGCCAGCAGCTTAAAAACAGATTACGAGCAGTACTTC.

The chain carries TRBV4-3 and TRBJ2-7; 7 nucleotides agree with TRBD1. There are 20 residues in the CDR3. V lost 3 bases and J lost 0; bases outside the gene matches: 20. The germline V gene encodes CDR1 LGHNA and CDR2 YSLEER. The CDR3 spells CASSQEYYRGPESSSYEQYF. The CDR3 DNA sequence: TGCGCCAGCAGCCAGGAGTATTACAGGGGCCCAGAATCGAGCTCCTACGAGCAGTACTTC.

A few counts support this clonotype. The J gene is TRBJ2-7, the V gene TRBV6-2 or TRBV6-3, with D hard to call. The V gene's germline CDR1 is MNHEY and CDR2 SVGEGT. V lost 7 bases to trimming and J lost 0 bases, with 13 bases between them. CDR3 length: 14 residues. In nucleotides, the CDR3 is TGTGCCAGCACATCCGGACGGAACTCCTACGAGCAGTACTTC. Protein product: CASTSGRNSYEQYF.

This rearrangement joins TRBV27 to TRBJ2-3, with D unresolved. The CDR3 consists of 13 residues. The V and J ends lost 4 bases and 8 bases respectively, with 13 bases between them. Germline CDR1 MNHEY, CDR2 SMNVEV (reference sequence). CDR3 protein: CASSSGFAFTQYF. DNA for the CDR3: TGTGCCAGCAGTTCTGGATTTGCATTTACGCAGTATTTT.

This clonotype has only a few counts. V gene TRBV9 combines with J gene TRBJ2-5; D remains ambiguous. The CDR3 sequence is 12 residues long. Germline V lookup: CDR1 SGDLS, CDR2 YYNGEE. V lost 7 bases and J lost 5, with 12 bases in between. DNA of the CDR3: TGTGCCAGCGGCCCCGATGAGGAGACCCAGTACTTC. This translates into CASGPDEETQYF.

The genes are TRBV9 and TRBJ2-3; D is possibly TRBD2 (5 bases). CDR1 is SGDLS, CDR2 YYNGEE, per germline. The CDR3 contains 12 residues. V lost 4 bases and J 5 bases, leaving 8 bases between the germline ends. DNA of the CDR3: TGTGCCAGCAGCAAACTAGTAGATACGCAGTATTTT. Its translation: CASSKLVDTQYF.

The chain carries TRBV7-2 and TRBJ2-7; D may correspond to TRBD1 or TRBD2 (5 bases each). CDR3 length: 15 residues. The ends were cut back, 3 bases at V and 1 base at J, with 13 bases in the middle. The germline gives CDR1 SGHTA, CDR2 FQGNSA. The CDR3 loop is CASSLGTDLSYEQYF. The CDR3, as DNA: TGTGCCAGCAGCTTGGGGACCGATCTTTCCTACGAGCAGTACTTC.

This clonotype turned up a few times. V gene TRBV5-1 combines with J gene TRBJ1-2; D gene ambiguous. In germline, CDR1 is SGHRS, CDR2 YFSETQ. The CDR3 runs to 16 residues. Deletions cut 3 bases from V and 0 bases from J, with 15 bases between. As DNA, the CDR3 is TGCGCCAGCAGCTCCGAGCGTGGTCCTCCTAACTATGGCTACACCTTC. Amino acid sequence: CASSSERGPPNYGYTF.

Ten or more counts support this clonotype. The chain employs TRBV6-5 and TRBJ2-1, with D maybe TRBD2 (6 bases). Germline values: CDR1 MNHEY, CDR2 SVGAGI. Trimming shortened V by 2 bases and J by 2 bases, and 16 bases separated the two germline ends. The CDR3 has 17 residues. CDR3: CASSYTAGGTTYNEQFF. Written as DNA, the CDR3 is TGTGCCAGCAGTTACACCGCGGGCGGGACGACCTACAATGAGCAGTTCTTC.

This clonotype appeared a few times. The genes are TRBV28 and TRBJ2-7; possible D gene TRBD1, 5 bases. The CDR3 is 13 residues long. The ends were cut back, 3 bases at V and 3 bases at J, with 9 bases in the middle. The germline V gene encodes CDR1 MDHEN and CDR2 SYDVKM. As DNA, the CDR3 is TGTGCCAGCAGTTTTAGGGGTAGCTACGAGCAGTACGTC. This sequence encodes CASSFRGSYEQYV.

The chain links TRBV12-5 to TRBJ2-3; D not resolved. The V end was cut by 2 bases, the J end by 2 bases, with 11 bases between. Germline V gene sequence: CDR1 LGHNT, CDR2 FRNRAP. This CDR3 is built from 15 residues. CDR3 sequence reads: CASGLMHANTDTQYF. The CDR3 DNA sequence: TGTGCTAGTGGTTTGATGCATGCTAACACAGATACGCAGTATTTT.

The rearrangement joins TRBV27 to TRBJ2-1; D may be TRBD1 or TRBD2 (5 bases each). V was shortened by 1 base and J by 3 bases, with 13 bases between the two germline ends. CDR3 length: 16 residues. From germline, CDR1 is MNHEY and CDR2 SMNVEV (reference sequence). This CDR3 reads CASSLFQGEGYNEQFF. Written as DNA, the CDR3 is TGTGCCAGCAGTTTATTTCAGGGAGAGGGCTACAATGAGCAGTTCTTC.

The rearrangement uses TRBV29-1 and TRBJ2-7, with D maybe TRBD1 (5 bases). The V gene lost 4 bases and the J gene lost 0 bases, with 13 bases spanning the gap. The CDR3 runs to 14 residues. CDR1 and CDR2 from the germline V gene are SQVTM and ANQGSEA. The CDR3 DNA follows: TGCAGCGTTGTTGGTGTGGGGCGCTCCTACGAGCAGTACTTC. Translating gives CSVVGVGRSYEQYF.

The V call is TRBV20-1, the J call TRBJ2-1; 9 bases are a match to TRBD2. V shed 3 bases, J shed 10 bases, and the junction held 13 bases outside the gene matches. The V gene's germline CDR1 is DFQATT and CDR2 SNEGSKA (reference sequence). CDR3 size: 15 residues. CDR3 amino acids: CSARPVTSGSYEQFF. Written as DNA, the CDR3 is TGCAGTGCTAGGCCCGTGACTAGCGGCAGCTACGAGCAGTTCTTC.

The chain's CDR3 is CASSPKGVGYTF. CDR3 DNA sequence: TGCGCCAGCAGCCCCAAAGGGGTTGGCTACACCTTC. The rearrangement links TRBV4-1 to TRBJ1-2; tentative D call: TRBD1 (5 bases). CDR3 length: 12 residues. Trimming took 4 bases from V and 7 from J, leaving 10 bases between them. Looked up from germline, CDR1 is MGHRA and CDR2 is YSYEKL.